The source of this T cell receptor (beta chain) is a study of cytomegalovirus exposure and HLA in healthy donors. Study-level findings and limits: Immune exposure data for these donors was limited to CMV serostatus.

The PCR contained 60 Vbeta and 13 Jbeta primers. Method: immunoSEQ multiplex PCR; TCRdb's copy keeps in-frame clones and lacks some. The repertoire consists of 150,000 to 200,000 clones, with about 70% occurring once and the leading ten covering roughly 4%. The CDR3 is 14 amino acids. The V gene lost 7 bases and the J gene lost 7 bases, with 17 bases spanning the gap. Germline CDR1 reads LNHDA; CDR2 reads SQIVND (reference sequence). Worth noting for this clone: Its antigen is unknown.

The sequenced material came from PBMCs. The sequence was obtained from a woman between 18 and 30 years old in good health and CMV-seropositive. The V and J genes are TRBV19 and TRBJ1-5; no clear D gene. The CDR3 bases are TGTGCCAGTACCGATGGGGAGGTAAGACAGCCCCAGCATTTT. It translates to CASTDGEVRQPQHF.